The next 32 T cell receptor beta chains were all read from a single sample in a study of OX40 agonist ivuxolimab in advanced cancers. Assay used: immunoSEQ multiplex PCR; TCRdb lists only in-frame clones, some missing. The top ten clones hold 16% of a sample with 20,000 to 30,000 clones, about 85% of them seen once. This sample comprised CD4+ or CD8+ T cells sorted from blood, obtained in a trial of the OX40 agonist ivuxolimab. These receptors originate from an adult with an advanced solid tumor such as melanoma, head and neck, liver or kidney cancer.

The chain has TRBV2 and TRBJ2-7; 9 bases fit TRBD2. Per germline, CDR1 SNHLY and CDR2 FYNNEI. V lost 5 bases and J lost 7; bases outside the gene matches: 12. The CDR3 covers 15 residues. CDR3 nucleotide sequence: TGTGCCAGCAGTCCCCGACTAGCGGATTATGGGGAGCAGTACTTC. This codes for CASSPRLADYGEQYF. Combining the CDR3 with reference TRBV2 and TRBJ2-7 gives the whole variable domain EPEVTQTPSHQVTQMGQEVILRCVPISNHLYFYWYRQILGQKVEFLVSFYNNEISEKSEIFDDQFSVERPDGSNFTLKIRSTKLEDSAMYFCASSPRLADYGEQYFGPGTRLTVT.

The chain's CDR3 is CASSSRDTSWTF. The CDR3 nucleotides read TGTGCCAGCAGTTCGAGGGACACCAGCTGGACCTTC. The chain combines TRBV27 with TRBJ1-2; D may be TRBD1 (6 bases). V was pared by 4 bases and J by 14 bases, with 17 bases between. This CDR3 is built from 12 residues. Germline V gene lookup returns CDR1 MNHEY and CDR2 SMNVEV (reference sequence).

The V and J genes are TRBV15 and TRBJ2-7, with TRBD1 as a possible D gene (5 bases). CDR3 length equals 14 residues. Germline CDR1 LNHNV, CDR2 YYDKDF (reference sequence). V lost 3 bases and J lost 1, with 10 bases in between. The CDR3 spells CATSRTAQSYEQYF. The CDR3 coding sequence is TGTGCCACCAGCAGGACAGCACAATCCTACGAGCAGTACTTC.

The chain is built from TRBV18 and TRBJ2-5; unclear D gene. The CDR3 is 11 amino acids. Germline lookup yields CDR1 KGHSH and CDR2 LQKENI. Trimming removed 6 bases from V and 5 bases from J, with 7 bases in between. DNA of the CDR3: TGTGCCAGCTCTTCGGAGGAGACCCAGTACTTC. Amino acid sequence: CASSSEETQYF.

This clone was detected once. J is TRBJ2-7 and V is TRBV6-5, with D possibly TRBD2 on 6 matching bases. CDR3 size: 13 residues. The V end lost 8 bases, the J end lost 3 bases, and 14 bases lay between the germline ends. Per the germline V gene, CDR1 is MNHEY and CDR2 is SVGAGI. The CDR3 DNA reads as TGTGCCAGCGGAAAAGGAGGGGTCTACGAGCAGTACTTC. Translation gives CASGKGGVYEQYF.

V usage is TRBV6-6 and J usage is TRBJ1-5, with 7 bases lining up with TRBD1. Germline V gene data show CDR1 as MNHNY and CDR2 as SVGAGI (reference sequence). V shed 6 bases, J shed 2 bases, and the junction held 7 bases outside the gene matches. The CDR3 runs to 15 residues. The CDR3 loop is CASSPDRVRNQPQHF. In DNA, the CDR3 is TGTGCCAGCAGCCCTGACAGGGTTCGCAATCAGCCCCAGCATTTT.

The V call is TRBV6-5, the J call TRBJ2-2; D possibly corresponds to TRBD1 (5 bases). The germline CDR1 and CDR2 sequences are MNHEY and SVGAGI. The CDR3 spans 15 residues. Trimming stripped 7 bases from V and 1 base from J, with 13 bases between. The DNA for the CDR3 is TGTGCCAGCACTAGGGGATCCTGGAACACCGGGGAGCTGTTTTTT. It encodes CASTRGSWNTGELFF.

The chain employs TRBV20-1 and TRBJ1-2; D is undetermined. V gave up 3 bases and J gave up 6 bases, with 8 bases separating them. The CDR3 loop spans 11 amino acids. Germline values: CDR1 DFQATT, CDR2 SNEGSKA (reference sequence). The CDR3 loop reads CSASLPNGYTF. CDR3 DNA sequence: TGCAGTGCTAGCCTGCCGAATGGCTACACCTTC.

In its sample, this clone was seen once. This sequence joins TRBV5-1 and TRBJ2-7; 12 bases fit TRBD1. V shed 0 bases and J 5 bases; nucleotides not matched to a gene: 9. Germline assignment: CDR1 SGHRS and CDR2 YFSETQ. CDR3 length: 17 amino acids. In nucleotides, the CDR3 is TGCGCCAGCAGCTTGGTGGGACAGGGGGCATTTGGCGACGAGCAGTACTTC. Translating gives CASSLVGQGAFGDEQYF.

The V and J genes are TRBV11-2 and TRBJ1-1; D remains unclear. The V gene's germline CDR1 is SGHAT and CDR2 FQNNGV. The CDR3 is 12 residues long. V was shortened by 2 bases and J by 4 bases, with 5 bases between the two germline ends. The CDR3 sequence is CASSLSGTEAFF. The CDR3 nucleotides read TGTGCCAGCAGCTTATCCGGCACTGAAGCTTTCTTT. Full variable domain (missing parts from reference TRBV11-2 and TRBJ1-1): EAGVAQSPRYKIIEKRQSVAFWCNPISGHATLYWYQQILGQGPKLLIQFQNNGVVDDSQLPKDRFSAERLKGVDSTLKIQPAKLEDSAVYLCASSLSGTEAFFGQGTRLTVV.

The V call is TRBV18, the J call TRBJ2-5; D gene unclear. In germline, CDR1 is KGHSH, CDR2 LQKENI. The V end lost 1 base, the J end lost 4 bases, and 7 bases lay between the germline ends. There are 13 residues in the CDR3. The CDR3 region has the DNA TGTGCCAGCTCACCACGGGTGGGAGAGACCCAGTACTTC. Its translation is CASSPRVGETQYF.

The chain couples TRBV9 to TRBJ2-2; 7 bases line up with TRBD2. V dropped 3 bases and J dropped 3; count of bases not matched to a gene: 2. In germline, CDR1 is SGDLS, CDR2 YYNGEE. This CDR3 contains 14 residues. The CDR3 coding sequence is TGTGCCAGCAGCGGTACTAGCGACACCGGGGAGCTGTTTTTT. This codes for CASSGTSDTGELFF.

The V gene is TRBV11-3, the J gene TRBJ1-2, with 11 bases fitting TRBD1. Germline CDR1 is SGHNT and CDR2 is YENEEA. The J segment lost 7 bases and the V segment lost 3 bases, leaving 4 bases of the junction unmatched. The CDR3 runs to 14 residues. CDR3 nucleotide sequence: TGTGCCAGCAGCTTGGGACAGGGGGTGCGTGGCTACACCTTC. Its translation is CASSLGQGVRGYTF.

V is TRBV7-3 and J is TRBJ2-1; the match to TRBD2 covers 11 bases. The ends lost 0 bases at V and 10 bases at J; junction bases unmatched: 11. There are 17 residues in the CDR3. The germline gives CDR1 SGHTA, CDR2 FQGTGA. CDR3 DNA: TGTGCCAGCAGCTTAACGTGGAGTAGCGGGGGGGCCCCCGAGCAGTTCTTC. It encodes CASSLTWSSGGAPEQFF. Drawing the rest from reference TRBV7-3 and TRBJ2-1, the complete variable domain is GAGVSQTPSNKVTEKGKYVELRCDPISGHTALYWYRQSLGQGPEFLIYFQGTGAADDSGLPNDRFFAVRPEGSVSTLKIQRTERGDSAVYLCASSLTWSSGGAPEQFFGPGTRLTVL.

V and J are TRBV11-2 and TRBJ2-7; D is ambiguous. V lost 4 bases and J lost 2, with 12 bases in between. The germline gives CDR1 SGHAT, CDR2 FQNNGV. The CDR3 contains 14 residues. CDR3 DNA: TGTGCCAGCAGCTCCCTCTTCCCCACCTACGAGCAGTACTTC. This sequence encodes CASSSLFPTYEQYF. The full variable domain, in which reference TRBV11-2 and TRBJ2-7 provide the parts outside the CDR3, is EAGVAQSPRYKIIEKRQSVAFWCNPISGHATLYWYQQILGQGPKLLIQFQNNGVVDDSQLPKDRFSAERLKGVDSTLKIQPAKLEDSAVYLCASSSLFPTYEQYFGPGTRLTVT.

The V gene is TRBV30, the J gene TRBJ1-2, with 8 positions matching TRBD1. Trimming removed 1 base from V and 6 bases from J; junction bases left unmatched: 4. Germline CDR1 is GTSNPN and CDR2 is SVGIG (reference sequence). The CDR3 loop spans 13 amino acids. The DNA of the CDR3 is TGTGCCTGGAGTGGACAGGGGAGGAATGGCTACACCTTC. It codes for CAWSGQGRNGYTF.

The chain is built from TRBV9 and TRBJ2-3; TRBD2 matches at 10 bases. The V gene's germline CDR1 is SGDLS and CDR2 YYNGEE. V dropped 2 bases and J dropped 1; count of bases not matched to a gene: 1. This CDR3 contains 15 residues. The CDR3 reads CASSVGLAGTDTQYF. CDR3 sequence (DNA): TGTGCCAGCAGCGTTGGACTAGCGGGCACAGATACGCAGTATTTT. The whole variable domain, filled in from reference TRBV9 and TRBJ2-3, reads DSGVTQTPKHLITATGQRVTLRCSPRSGDLSVYWYQQSLDQGLQFLIQYYNGEERAKGNILERFSAQQFPDLHSELNLSSLELGDSALYFCASSVGLAGTDTQYFGPGTRLTVL.

The chain has TRBV7-9 and TRBJ1-5; D might be TRBD1 (5 bases). In germline, CDR1 is SEHNR, CDR2 FQNEAQ (reference sequence). V was shortened by 2 bases and J by 5 bases, with 10 bases between the two germline ends. The CDR3 has 14 amino acids. CDR3 in amino acids: CASSLSRDHQPQHF. The CDR3 bases are TGTGCCAGCAGCTTAAGCAGGGATCATCAGCCCCAGCATTTT. The variable domain in full, with the rest retrieved from reference TRBV7-9 and TRBJ1-5, is DTGVSQNPRHKITKRGQNVTFRCDPISEHNRLYWYRQTLGQGPEFLTYFQNEAQLEKSRLLSDRFSAERPKGSFSTLEIQRTEQGDSAMYLCASSLSRDHQPQHFGDGTRLSIL.

V usage is TRBV6-5 and J usage is TRBJ2-7; 13 bases are a match to TRBD2. The CDR3 sequence is 15 residues long. V was clipped by 5 bases and J by 0 bases; unmatched bases: 1. Germline V CDR1 and CDR2: MNHEY, SVGAGI. CDR3 in amino acids: CASSGTSGNSYEQYF. For the CDR3, the DNA is TGTGCCAGCAGTGGGACTAGCGGGAACTCCTACGAGCAGTACTTC.

V is TRBV5-1 and J is TRBJ2-5; D perhaps matches TRBD1 (6 bases). With the DNA end fitting TRBJ2-7 better, the J assignment may be wrong. Germline lookup yields CDR1 SGHRS and CDR2 YFSETQ. The CDR3 contains 12 residues. The chain's CDR3 is CASSLTGPEQYF. The CDR3 nucleotides read TGCGCCAGCAGCTTGACAGGGCCCGAGCAGTACTTC.

In its sample, this clone was seen a few times. This chain links TRBV2 with TRBJ2-7, with a weak D call TRBD2 (5 bases). Between the trimmed V and J ends, which lost 5 bases and 5 bases, there was a span of 13 bases. The CDR3 loop spans 13 amino acids. Germline V lookup: CDR1 SNHLY, CDR2 FYNNEI. CDR3 sequence reads: CASSPFLGNEQYF. The CDR3 region has the DNA TGTGCCAGCAGTCCCTTCCTCGGGAACGAGCAGTACTTC.

The gene calls are TRBV7-2 and TRBJ1-1, with D hard to call. Germline values: CDR1 SGHTA, CDR2 FQGNSA. Trimming removed 2 bases at V and 4 bases at J, with 14 bases between. The CDR3 consists of 15 residues. CDR3: CASSLMGPLGTEAFF. The CDR3 DNA reads TGTGCCAGCAGCTTAATGGGTCCCCTGGGCACTGAAGCTTTCTTT.

This chain links TRBV11-2 with TRBJ2-7; 12 positions agree with TRBD1. CDR1 and CDR2 from the germline V gene are SGHAT and FQNNGV. The junction had 4 bases not matched to a gene; V was cut back by 1 base and J by 9 bases. The CDR3 consists of 14 residues. The CDR3 sequence: CASSLVGTGGSQYF. Written as DNA, the CDR3 is TGTGCCAGCAGCTTAGTGGGGACAGGGGGCTCGCAGTACTTC.

This clone occurred once. The chain has TRBV27 and TRBJ2-7; no clear D. CDR1 is MNHEY and CDR2 is SMNVEV in the germline V gene (reference sequence). V lost 8 bases, J lost 0 bases, and 14 bases lay in between. This CDR3 is built from 14 residues. CDR3 region: CASPFFPDSYEQYF. CDR3 sequence (DNA): TGTGCCAGCCCCTTTTTTCCGGACTCCTACGAGCAGTACTTC.

Only one count was recorded for this clone. CDR3 nucleotides: TGTGCCAGCAGCTTAGACCCGGGTAGACTTGGCGGCCCAGAGACCCAGTACTTC. Encoded protein: CASSLDPGRLGGPETQYF. V and J are TRBV7-8 and TRBJ2-5; the D is unclear. Germline CDR1 is SGHVS and CDR2 is FQNEAQ. CDR3 size: 18 residues. V lost 1 base to trimming and J lost 4 bases, with 22 bases between them. Combining the CDR3 with reference TRBV7-8 and TRBJ2-5 gives the whole variable domain GAGVSQSPRYKVAKRGQDVALRCDPISGHVSLFWYQQALGQGPEFLTYFQNEAQLDKSGLPSDRFFAERPEGSVSTLKIQRTQQEDSAVYLCASSLDPGRLGGPETQYFGPGTRLLVL.

This rearrangement joins TRBV6-5 to TRBJ2-1; D is uncertain. The germline V gene has CDR1 MNHEY and CDR2 SVGAGI. The CDR3 totals 15 residues. Trimming took off 6 bases at V and 0 bases at J, with 12 bases between the two ends. CDR3 region: CASSSRIGSYNEQFF. For the CDR3, the DNA is TGTGCCAGCAGCTCCAGGATCGGCTCCTACAATGAGCAGTTCTTC.

The chain uses TRBV5-4 and TRBJ1-1, with D perhaps matching TRBD1 (5 bases). The CDR3 is made up of 12 amino acids. CDR1 and CDR2 from the germline V gene are SGHNT and YYREEE (reference sequence). The ends were cut back, 4 bases at V and 4 bases at J, with 8 bases in the middle. CDR3 region: CASSGRATEAFF. DNA of the CDR3: TGTGCCAGCAGCGGCAGGGCCACTGAAGCTTTCTTT.

This clone was found once. This rearrangement joins TRBV2 to TRBJ2-6; a weak D match, TRBD2 (7 bases). The germline CDR1 and CDR2 sequences are SNHLY and FYNNEI. The CDR3 covers 18 residues. The V gene lost 7 bases and the J gene lost 2 bases, with 21 bases spanning the gap. The CDR3 sequence is CASNLNYGGGPGANVLTF. In DNA form, the CDR3 reads TGTGCCAGCAATCTGAACTATGGGGGGGGGCCTGGGGCCAACGTCCTGACTTTC.

This clone was recorded only once. The chain is built from TRBV7-8 and TRBJ1-2, with D possibly matching TRBD1 (6 bases). Germline-derived CDR1 and CDR2 are SGHVS and FQNEAQ. V lost 3 bases to trimming and J lost 6 bases, with 14 bases between them. CDR3 size: 14 residues. CDR3 in DNA: TGTGCCAGCAGCTTCCGGGGGGGGGCTGATGGCTACACCTTC. Its translation: CASSFRGGADGYTF.

The chain recombines TRBV9 with TRBJ2-2; D is perhaps TRBD2 (6 bases). There are 17 residues in the CDR3. Germline assignment: CDR1 SGDLS and CDR2 YYNGEE. Trimming took off 0 bases at V and 2 bases at J, with 14 bases between the two ends. The CDR3 region is CASSVDARGTNTGELFF. In DNA, the CDR3 is TGTGCCAGCAGCGTAGATGCCCGGGGGACCAACACCGGGGAGCTGTTTTTT.

This chain connects TRBV5-6 to TRBJ1-2; D is unclear. V gave up 1 base and J gave up 8 bases, with 9 bases separating them. Germline values: CDR1 SGHDT, CDR2 YYEEEE. The CDR3 runs 12 residues. Here the CDR3 DNA reads TGTGCCAGCAGCTTGAAAGCACCCGGCTACACCTTC. It specifies CASSLKAPGYTF. Using reference TRBV5-6 and TRBJ1-2 for the parts outside the CDR3, the full variable domain is DAGVTQSPTHLIKTRGQQVTLRCSPKSGHDTVSWYQQALGQGPQFIFQYYEEEERQRGNFPDRFSGHQFPNYSSELNVNALLLGDSALYLCASSLKAPGYTFGSGTRLTVV.

The rearrangement links TRBV4-3 to TRBJ1-1; no clear D. The CDR3 covers 16 residues. Germline V gene data show CDR1 as LGHNA and CDR2 as YSLEER. The ends were cut back, 1 base at V and 8 bases at J, with 20 bases in the middle. The CDR3 DNA is TGCGCCAGCAGCCAAGGGAGGTCGGGGTCCACCAAAGAAGCTTTCTTT. Encoded protein: CASSQGRSGSTKEAFF.